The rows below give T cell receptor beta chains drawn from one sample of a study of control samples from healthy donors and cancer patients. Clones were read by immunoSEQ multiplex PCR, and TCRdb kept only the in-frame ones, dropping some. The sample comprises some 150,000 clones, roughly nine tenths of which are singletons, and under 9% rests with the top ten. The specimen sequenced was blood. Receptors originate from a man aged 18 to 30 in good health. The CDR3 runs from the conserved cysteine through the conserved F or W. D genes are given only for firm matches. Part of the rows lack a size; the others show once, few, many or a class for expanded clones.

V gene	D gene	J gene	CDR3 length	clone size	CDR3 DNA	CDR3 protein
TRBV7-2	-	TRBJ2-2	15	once	TGTGCCAGCACCCCCTGGACGGGGAACACCGGGGAGCTGTTTTTT	CASTPWTGNTGELFF
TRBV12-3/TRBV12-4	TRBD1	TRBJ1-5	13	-	TGTGCCAGCGGGACAGCGATCAATCAGCCCCAGCATTTT	CASGTAINQPQHF
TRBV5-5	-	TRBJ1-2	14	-	TGTGCCAGCAGCTTGGGGTCCCGAGGCTACGGCTACACCTTC	CASSLGSRGYGYTF
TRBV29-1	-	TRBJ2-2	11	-	TGCAGCGTTGCCTTTACCGGGGAGCTGTTTTTT	CSVAFTGELFF
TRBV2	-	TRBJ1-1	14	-	TGTGCCAGCAGTGAATCCGGGGGCGGGACTGAAGCTTTCTTT	CASSESGGGTEAFF
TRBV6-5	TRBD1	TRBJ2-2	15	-	TGTGCCACGACCCGGGACAGCCCGAACACCGGGGAGCTGTTTTTT	CATTRDSPNTGELFF
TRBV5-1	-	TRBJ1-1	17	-	TGCGCCAGCAGGCCCACCAGGGTAGACGAGGTGAACACTGAAGCTTTCTTT	CASRPTRVDEVNTEAFF
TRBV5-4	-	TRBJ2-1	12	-	TGTGCCAGCAGCTCAGGGGTGAATGAGCAGTTCTTC	CASSSGVNEQFF
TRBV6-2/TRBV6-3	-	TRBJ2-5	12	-	TGTGCCAGCAGTTACGGTCAGGAGACCCAGTACTTC	CASSYGQETQYF
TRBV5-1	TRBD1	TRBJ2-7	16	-	TGCGCCAGCAGCTTGGGGCCGGGACAGGGATCCTACGAGCAGTACTTC	CASSLGPGQGSYEQYF
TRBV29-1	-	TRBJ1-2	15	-	TGCAGCGTTGATATTCCACGATACGATAACTATGGCTACACCTTC	CSVDIPRYDNYGYTF
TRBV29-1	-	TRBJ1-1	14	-	TGCAGCGTTGAGGTCAGAGGAAGAAACACTGAAGCTTTCTTT	CSVEVRGRNTEAFF
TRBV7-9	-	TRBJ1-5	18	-	TGTGCCAGCAGCTTAGCGAGCGCAGGACGGTTCGGTAATCAGCCCCAGCATTTT	CASSLASAGRFGNQPQHF
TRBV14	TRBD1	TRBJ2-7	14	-	TGTGCCAGCAGCAGACAGGGAAATTCCTACGAGCAGTACTTC	CASSRQGNSYEQYF
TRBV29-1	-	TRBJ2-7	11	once	TGCAGCGTTGAACAGGCCTACGAGCAGTACTTC	CSVEQAYEQYF
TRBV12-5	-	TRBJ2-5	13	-	TGTGCTAGTGGTTTCTCAGGCCAAGAGACCCAGTACTTC	CASGFSGQETQYF
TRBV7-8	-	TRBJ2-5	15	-	TGTGCCAGCAGCTTATTGACGGGGAGGCAAGAGACCCAGTACTTC	CASSLLTGRQETQYF
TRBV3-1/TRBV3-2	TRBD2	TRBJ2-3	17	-	TGTGCCAGCAGCCAAAGATCCAGAACGGGGGGAACCGATACGCAGTATTTT	CASSQRSRTGGTDTQYF
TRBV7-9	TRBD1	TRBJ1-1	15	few	TGTGCCAGCAGCTTAGCCCCCACAGGGGTCCCTGAAGCTTTCTTT	CASSLAPTGVPEAFF
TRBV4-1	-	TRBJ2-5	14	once	TGCGCCAGCAGCCCCCTCCCTGCGGGGGAGACCCAGTACTTC	CASSPLPAGETQYF
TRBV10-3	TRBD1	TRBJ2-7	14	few	TGTGCCATCAGTGAAAGGGACAGGGGAGGCGAGCAGTACTTC	CAISERDRGGEQYF
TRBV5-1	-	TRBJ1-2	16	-	TGCGCCAGCAGCTTGGCCGGGGGGCGCGGGGTGGATGGCTACACCTTC	CASSLAGGRGVDGYTF
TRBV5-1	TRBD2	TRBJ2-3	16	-	TGCGCCAGCAGCTTGGAGCGGGGGACCACCACAGATACGCAGTATTTT	CASSLERGTTTDTQYF
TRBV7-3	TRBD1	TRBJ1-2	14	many	TGTGCCAGCAGCTTAGGACAGGGGAACTATGGCTACACCTTC	CASSLGQGNYGYTF
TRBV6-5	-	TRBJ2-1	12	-	TGTGCCAGCAAGCTTAAGGGCAATGAGCAGTTCTTC	CASKLKGNEQFF
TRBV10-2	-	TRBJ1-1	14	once	TGCGCCAGCAGTGAAACCCGGAAGAACACTGAAGCTTTCTTT	CASSETRKNTEAFF
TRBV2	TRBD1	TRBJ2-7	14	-	TGTGCCAGCAGGCCGGGACAGGGTATCTACGAGCAGTACTTC	CASRPGQGIYEQYF
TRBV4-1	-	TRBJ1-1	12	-	TGCGCCAGTAGCGGGGAGAACACTGAAGCTTTCTTT	CASSGENTEAFF
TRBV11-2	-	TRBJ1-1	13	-	TGTGCCAGCAGCCCCTCATCGGACACTGAAGCTTTCTTT	CASSPSSDTEAFF
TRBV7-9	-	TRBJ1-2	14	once	TGTGCCAGCAGCCCCTACTCACACGAGTCGGGCTACACCTTC	CASSPYSHESGYTF
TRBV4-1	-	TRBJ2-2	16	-	TGCGCCAGCAGCCAAGAGGGCGGTTTGAACACCGGGGAGCTGTTTTTT	CASSQEGGLNTGELFF
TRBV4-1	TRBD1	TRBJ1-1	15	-	TGCGCCAGCAGCCAGCAGGGGGCCGGGAACACTGAAGCTTTCTTT	CASSQQGAGNTEAFF
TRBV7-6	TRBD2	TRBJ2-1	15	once	TGTGCCAGCAGCTTTCTAGCGGGGGGTCTCAATGAGCAGTTCTTC	CASSFLAGGLNEQFF
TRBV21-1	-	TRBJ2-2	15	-	TGTGCCAGCAGCAAAGTTTTCGGGGTGCCCGGGGAGCTGTTTTTT	CASSKVFGVPGELFF
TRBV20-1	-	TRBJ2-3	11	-	TGCAGTGCTCCAGACCCAGAGACGCAGTATTTT	CSAPDPETQYF
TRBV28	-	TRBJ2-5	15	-	TGTGCCAGCAGATCCTCCGGGCAGGGTGAAGAGACCCAGTACTTC	CASRSSGQGEETQYF
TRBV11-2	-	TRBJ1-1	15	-	TGTGCCAGCAGCTTAGTTTGGGACATGAACACTGAAGCTTTCTTT	CASSLVWDMNTEAFF
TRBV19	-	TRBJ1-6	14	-	TGTGCCAGTAGTCACAGACAGGCGAATTCACCCCTCCACTTT	CASSHRQANSPLHF
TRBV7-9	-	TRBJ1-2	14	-	TGTGCCAGCAGCTTAGCAGGGTATGACTATGGCTACACCTTC	CASSLAGYDYGYTF
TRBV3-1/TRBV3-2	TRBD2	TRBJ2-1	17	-	TGTGCCAGCAGCCGAGCCCCCGCGGGGGGGCCGGCCCATGAGCAGTTCTTC	CASSRAPAGGPAHEQFF
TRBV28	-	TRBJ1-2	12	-	TGTGCCAGCAGTTTAGGCAGCTATGGCTACACCTTC	CASSLGSYGYTF
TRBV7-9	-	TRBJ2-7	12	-	TGTGCCAGCAGTAACGGCTACGCGGAGCAGTACTTC	CASSNGYAEQYF
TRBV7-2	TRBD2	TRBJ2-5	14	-	TGTGCCAGCAGCTTGACGGGGGGATTAGAGACCCAGTACTTC	CASSLTGGLETQYF
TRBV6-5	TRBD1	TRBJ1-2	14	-	TGTGCCAGCAGTTCGGACAGGGGTAACTATGGCTACACCTTC	CASSSDRGNYGYTF
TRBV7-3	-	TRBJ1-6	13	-	TGTGCCAGCAGCTTAGACAGCAATTCACCCCTCCACTTT	CASSLDSNSPLHF
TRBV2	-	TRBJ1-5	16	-	TGTGCCAGCAGTGGGATCTGGGGAGATAGCAATCAGCCCCAGCATTTT	CASSGIWGDSNQPQHF
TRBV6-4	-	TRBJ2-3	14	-	TGTGCCAGCAGTGACGAGGGGGGGGCAGATACGCAGTATTTT	CASSDEGGADTQYF
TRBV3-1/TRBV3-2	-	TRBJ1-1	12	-	TGTGCCAGCAGCCAAGCAAACACTGAAGCTTTCTTT	CASSQANTEAFF
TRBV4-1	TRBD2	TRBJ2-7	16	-	TGCGCCAGCAGCCAACTTCTAGCGGGGGGGCTTTACGAGCAGTACTTC	CASSQLLAGGLYEQYF
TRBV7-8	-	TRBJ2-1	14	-	TGTGCCAGCAGCCCCCTCCTCAGGGTGAATGAGCAGTTCTTC	CASSPLLRVNEQFF
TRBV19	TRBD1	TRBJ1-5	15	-	TGTGCCAGTAGTGCACGGACAGGGGGAGGTCAGCCCCAGCATTTT	CASSARTGGGQPQHF
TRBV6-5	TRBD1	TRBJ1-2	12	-	TGTGCCAGCAGCGACAGGGTTCGGGGCTACACCTTC	CASSDRVRGYTF
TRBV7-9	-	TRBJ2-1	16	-	TGTGCCAGCAGCTTAGAGGGGACGGCCGTTTACAATGAGCAGTTCTTC	CASSLEGTAVYNEQFF
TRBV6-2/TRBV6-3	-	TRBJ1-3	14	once	TGTGCCAGCAGTTACTCAGTCTCTGGAAACACCATATATTTT	CASSYSVSGNTIYF